This T cell receptor (beta chain) was captured in a study of neoadjuvant anti-PD-1 for oral cavity cancer. Using immunoSEQ multiplex PCR, the repertoire was profiled, and TCRdb retains in-frame clones only, with some absent. The data show 15,000 or so clones, about 62% seen once. This receptor was taken from a person aged 40 to 85 with oral cavity squamous cell carcinoma. The sample consisted of PBMCs, taken before nivolumab (anti-PD-1) treatment.

CDR3 coding DNA: TGTGCCAGCAGTGAATACGGAGAGACCCAGTACTTC. Protein: CASSEYGETQYF. The chain joins TRBV2 to TRBJ2-5; no clear D. V lost 2 bases, J lost 4 bases, and 5 bases lay in between. Germline V gives CDR1 SNHLY, CDR2 FYNNEI. The CDR3 contains 12 residues.